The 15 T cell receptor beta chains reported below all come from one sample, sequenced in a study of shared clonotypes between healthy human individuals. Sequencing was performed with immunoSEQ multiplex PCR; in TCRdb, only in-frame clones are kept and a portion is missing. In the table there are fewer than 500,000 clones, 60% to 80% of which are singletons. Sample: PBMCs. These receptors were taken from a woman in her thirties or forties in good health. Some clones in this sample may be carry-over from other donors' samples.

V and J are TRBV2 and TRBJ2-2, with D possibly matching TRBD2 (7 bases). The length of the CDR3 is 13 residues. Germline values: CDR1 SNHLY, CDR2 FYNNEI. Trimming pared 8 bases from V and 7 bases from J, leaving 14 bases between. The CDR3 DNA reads TGTGCCAGCTCCGCGGGGGCGGTCGGGGAGCTGTTTTTT. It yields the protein CASSAGAVGELFF.

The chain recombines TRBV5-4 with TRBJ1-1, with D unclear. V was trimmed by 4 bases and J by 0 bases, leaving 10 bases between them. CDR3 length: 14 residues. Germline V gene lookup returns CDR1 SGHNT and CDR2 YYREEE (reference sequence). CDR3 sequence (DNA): TGTGCCAGCAGCCGCCCCCCCATGAACACTGAAGCTTTCTTT. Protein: CASSRPPMNTEAFF.

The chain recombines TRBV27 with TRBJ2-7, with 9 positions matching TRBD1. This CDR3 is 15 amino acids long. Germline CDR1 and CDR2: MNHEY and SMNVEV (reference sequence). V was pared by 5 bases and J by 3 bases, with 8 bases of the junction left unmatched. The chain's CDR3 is CASSPGTGIIYEQYF. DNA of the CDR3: TGTGCCAGCAGTCCCGGGACAGGGATCATCTACGAGCAGTACTTC.

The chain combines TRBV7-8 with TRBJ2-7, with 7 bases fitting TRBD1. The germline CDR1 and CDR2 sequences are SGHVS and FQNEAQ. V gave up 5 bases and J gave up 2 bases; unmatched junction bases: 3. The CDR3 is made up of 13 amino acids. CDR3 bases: TGTGCCAGCAGCAGGGACAGAGCCTACGAGCAGTACTTC. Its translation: CASSRDRAYEQYF.

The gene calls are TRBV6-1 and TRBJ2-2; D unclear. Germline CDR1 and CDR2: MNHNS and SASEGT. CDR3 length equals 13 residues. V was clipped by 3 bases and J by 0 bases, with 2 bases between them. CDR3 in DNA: TGTGCCAGCAGTGACACGAACACCGGGGAGCTGTTTTTT. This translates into CASSDTNTGELFF.

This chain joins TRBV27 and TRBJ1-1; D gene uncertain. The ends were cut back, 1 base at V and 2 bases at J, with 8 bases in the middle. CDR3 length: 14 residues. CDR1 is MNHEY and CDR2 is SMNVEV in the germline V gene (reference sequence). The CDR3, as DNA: TGTGCCAGCAGTTTATTCGGCACTAACACTGAAGCTTTCTTT. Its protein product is CASSLFGTNTEAFF.

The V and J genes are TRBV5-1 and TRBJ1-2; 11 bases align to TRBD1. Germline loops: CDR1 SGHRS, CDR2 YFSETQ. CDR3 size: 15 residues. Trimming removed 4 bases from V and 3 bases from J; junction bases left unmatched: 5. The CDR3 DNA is TGCGCCAGCAGCGGCCGGGACAGGGGGGACTATGGCTACACCTTC. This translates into CASSGRDRGDYGYTF. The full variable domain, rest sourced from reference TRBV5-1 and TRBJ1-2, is KAGVTQTPRYLIKTRGQQVTLSCSPISGHRSVSWYQQTPGQGLQFLFEYFSETQRNKGNFPGRFSGRQFSNSRSEMNVSTLELGDSALYLCASSGRDRGDYGYTFGSGTRLTVV.

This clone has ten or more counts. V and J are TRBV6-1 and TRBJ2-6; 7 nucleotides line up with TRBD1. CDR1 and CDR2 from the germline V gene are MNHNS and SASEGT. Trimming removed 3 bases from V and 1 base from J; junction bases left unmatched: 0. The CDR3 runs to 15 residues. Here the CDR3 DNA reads TGTGCCAGCAGTGAGACAGGGTCTGGGGCCAACGTCCTGACTTTC. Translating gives CASSETGSGANVLTF.

In nucleotides, the CDR3 is TGTGCCAGTAGTATTAGATCCATGAACACTGAAGCTTTCTTT. Its protein is CASSIRSMNTEAFF. The chain couples TRBV19 to TRBJ1-1; D is uncertain. CDR1 and CDR2 (germline): LNHDA, SQIVND (reference sequence). Trimming removed 3 bases from V and 0 bases from J, with 8 bases in between. The CDR3 contains 14 residues.

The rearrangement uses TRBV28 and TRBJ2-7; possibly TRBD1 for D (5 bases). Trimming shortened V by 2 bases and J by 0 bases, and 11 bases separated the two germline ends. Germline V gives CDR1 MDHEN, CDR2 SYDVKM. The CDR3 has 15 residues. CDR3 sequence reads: CASSLQDKYSYEQYF. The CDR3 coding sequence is TGTGCCAGCAGTTTACAGGACAAGTACTCCTACGAGCAGTACTTC.

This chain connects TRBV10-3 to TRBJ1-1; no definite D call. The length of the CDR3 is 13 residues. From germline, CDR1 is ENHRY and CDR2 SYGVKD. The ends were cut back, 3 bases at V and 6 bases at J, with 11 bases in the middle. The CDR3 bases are TGTGCCATCAGTGATTCCCCCGGGGCTGAAGCTTTCTTT. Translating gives CAISDSPGAEAFF.

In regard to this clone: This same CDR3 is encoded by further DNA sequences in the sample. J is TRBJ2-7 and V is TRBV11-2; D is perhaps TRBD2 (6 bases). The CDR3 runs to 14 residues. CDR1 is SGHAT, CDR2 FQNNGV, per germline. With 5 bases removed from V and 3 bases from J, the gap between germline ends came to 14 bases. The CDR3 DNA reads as TGTGCCAGCAGCCCGGGACTGGCGAGCTACGAGCAGTACTTC. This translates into CASSPGLASYEQYF.

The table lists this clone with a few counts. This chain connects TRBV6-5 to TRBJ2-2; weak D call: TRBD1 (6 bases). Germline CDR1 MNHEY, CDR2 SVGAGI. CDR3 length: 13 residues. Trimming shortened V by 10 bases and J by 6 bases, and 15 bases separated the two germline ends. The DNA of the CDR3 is TGTGCCACCCACAGGGCGGAGGCCGGGGAGCTGTTTTTT. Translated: CATHRAEAGELFF.

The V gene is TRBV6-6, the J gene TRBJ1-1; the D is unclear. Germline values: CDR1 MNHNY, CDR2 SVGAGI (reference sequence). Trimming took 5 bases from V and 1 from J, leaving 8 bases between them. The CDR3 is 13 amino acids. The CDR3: CASSITANTEAFF. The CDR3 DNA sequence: TGTGCCAGCAGTATAACAGCGAACACTGAAGCTTTCTTT.

CDR3 region: CASSLAPSTDTQYF. The CDR3 DNA is TGTGCCAGCAGCTTAGCACCCAGCACAGATACGCAGTATTTT. The rearrangement joins TRBV7-3 to TRBJ2-3; unclear D gene. V lost 2 bases and J lost 0, with 6 bases in between. Per the germline V gene, CDR1 is SGHTA and CDR2 is FQGTGA. The CDR3 runs to 14 residues.